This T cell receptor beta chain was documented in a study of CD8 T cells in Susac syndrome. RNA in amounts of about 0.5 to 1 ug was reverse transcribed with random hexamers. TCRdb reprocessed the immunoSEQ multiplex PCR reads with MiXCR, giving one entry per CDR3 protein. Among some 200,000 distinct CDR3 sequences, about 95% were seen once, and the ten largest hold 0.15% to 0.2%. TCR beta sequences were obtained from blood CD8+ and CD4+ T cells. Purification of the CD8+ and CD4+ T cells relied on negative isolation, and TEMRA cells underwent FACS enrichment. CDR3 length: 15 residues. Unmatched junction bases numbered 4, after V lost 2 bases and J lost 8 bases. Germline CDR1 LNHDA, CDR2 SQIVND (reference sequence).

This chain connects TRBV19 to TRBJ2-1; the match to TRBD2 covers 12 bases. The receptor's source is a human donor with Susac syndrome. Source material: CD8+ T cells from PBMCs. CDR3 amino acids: CASSILAGGPHEQFF. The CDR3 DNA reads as TGTGCCAGTAGTATACTAGCGGGAGGGCCTCATGAGCAGTTCTTC.